This TCR beta chain was recovered during a study of blood T cell repertoires in COVID-19. Sequencing was performed with immunoSEQ multiplex PCR; in TCRdb, only in-frame clones are kept and a portion is missing. The table includes around 300,000 clones, 85% to 90% detected once. This clonotype was sampled from a woman aged 25 to 39 with COVID-19, enrolled during active disease. The sequenced sample consisted of peripheral blood.

The chain's CDR3 is CASSLEGLSAALDEQFF. CDR3 sequence (DNA): TGCGCCAGCAGCTTGGAAGGACTATCAGCCGCTTTGGATGAGCAGTTCTTC. The chain is built from TRBV5-1 and TRBJ2-1; tentative D call: TRBD2 (6 bases). Germline V gene sequence: CDR1 SGHRS, CDR2 YFSETQ. The CDR3 runs 17 residues. Trimming pared 0 bases from V and 8 bases from J, leaving 21 bases between.